The 22 T cell receptor beta chains below were found in one sample sequenced in a study of T cell responses to AZD1222 COVID-19 vaccine. Repertoires were generated with immunoSEQ multiplex PCR, while TCRdb's copy carries only in-frame clones and drops some. In the table there are 70,000 to 85,000 clones, 83% of which are singletons. The starting material was peripheral blood, obtained 28 days after the second AZD1222 dose. The receptor source for this set is an adult who received the AZD1222 COVID-19 vaccine.

The rearrangement joins TRBV7-2 to TRBJ1-1; TRBD1 is a possible D gene (6 bases). This CDR3 is 14 amino acids long. CDR1 and CDR2 (germline): SGHTA, FQGNSA. V was trimmed by 8 bases and J by 8 bases, leaving 21 bases between them. CDR3 protein: CASLTLVGGREAFF. As DNA, the CDR3 is TGTGCCAGCCTGACCCTCGTCGGGGGGCGGGAAGCTTTCTTT.

The CDR3, as DNA: TGCGCCAGCAGCCATTATTCGGGAGATGAGCAGTACTTC. Its translation: CASSHYSGDEQYF. The chain is built from TRBV5-1 and TRBJ2-7, with D tentatively TRBD2 (6 bases). The germline V gene encodes CDR1 SGHRS and CDR2 YFSETQ. CDR3 length: 13 residues. The V end lost 4 bases, the J end lost 7 bases, and 15 bases lay between the germline ends.

The CDR3, as DNA: TGTGCCAGCAGCGAGGGAAATCAGCCCCAGCATTTT. Residues: CASSEGNQPQHF. The chain joins TRBV7-9 to TRBJ1-5; D not resolved. Trimming removed 5 bases at V and 4 bases at J, with 6 bases between. Germline V gene sequence: CDR1 SEHNR, CDR2 FQNEAQ (reference sequence). This CDR3 spans 12 amino acids.

The chain employs TRBV28 and TRBJ1-5; weak D call: TRBD1 (5 bases). V lost 7 bases and J 0 bases, leaving 25 bases between the germline ends. Germline CDR1 reads MDHEN; CDR2 reads SYDVKM. The CDR3 contains 19 residues. The DNA for the CDR3 is TGTGCCAGCACCCCCCTGGGAGGGGAAGGACGATATAGCAATCAGCCCCAGCATTTT. Protein product: CASTPLGGEGRYSNQPQHF.

This clone was detected a few times. V usage is TRBV7-2 and J usage is TRBJ1-1, with D tentatively TRBD1 (6 bases). The CDR3 totals 15 residues. Looked up from germline, CDR1 is SGHTA and CDR2 is FQGNSA. The V gene lost 5 bases and the J gene lost 6 bases, with 19 bases spanning the gap. CDR3 residues: CASSQGGGIGAEAFF. As DNA, the CDR3 is TGTGCCAGCAGCCAAGGGGGGGGTATAGGAGCTGAAGCTTTCTTT.

The chain is built from TRBV7-2 and TRBJ2-5, with TRBD1 matching over 11 bases. CDR1 is SGHTA and CDR2 is FQGNSA in the germline V gene. This CDR3 contains 19 residues. With V trimmed by 0 bases and J by 5 bases, 14 bases remained unmatched. CDR3 amino acids: CASSLAFAPGQGDAETQYF. In nucleotides, the CDR3 is TGTGCCAGCAGCTTAGCCTTCGCTCCGGGACAGGGGGATGCGGAGACCCAGTACTTC. Full variable domain (rest looked up from reference TRBV7-2 and TRBJ2-5): GAGVSQSPSNKVTEKGKDVELRCDPISGHTALYWYRQSLGQGLEFLIYFQGNSAPDKSGLPSDRFSAERTGGSVSTLTIQRTQQEDSAVYLCASSLAFAPGQGDAETQYFGPGTRLLVL.

This sequence joins TRBV15 and TRBJ2-3, with D tentatively TRBD1 (7 bases). Deletions cut 5 bases from V and 1 base from J, with 19 bases between. This CDR3 is built from 17 residues. The germline CDR1 and CDR2 sequences are LNHNV and YYDKDF (reference sequence). Here the CDR3 DNA reads TGTGCCACCAGCGGGCTAAGCAGGGGGGAGGGCACAGATACGCAGTATTTT. It translates to CATSGLSRGEGTDTQYF. Based on the CDR3 plus reference TRBV15 and TRBJ2-3, the full variable domain is DAMVIQNPRYQVTQFGKPVTLSCSQTLNHNVMYWYQQKSSQAPKLLFHYYDKDFNNEADTPDNFQSRRPNTSFCFLDIRSPGLGDTAMYLCATSGLSRGEGTDTQYFGPGTRLTVL.

CDR3 residues: CASSVAPQGPETQYF. DNA of the CDR3: TGTGCCAGCAGCGTAGCCCCACAGGGCCCGGAGACCCAGTACTTC. The J gene is TRBJ2-5, the V gene TRBV9; a possible D gene is TRBD1 (6 bases). This CDR3 comprises 15 residues. Germline-derived CDR1 and CDR2 are SGDLS and YYNGEE. V dropped 0 bases and J dropped 5 bases, with 14 bases sitting between them.

This clone has more than one count but fewer than ten. V is TRBV11-1 and J is TRBJ1-5; the D is unclear. This CDR3 spans 13 amino acids. Trimming cost V 1 base and J 7 bases, with 8 bases left between them. The germline CDR1 and CDR2 sequences are SGHAT and FQDESV (reference sequence). The CDR3 is CASSLGWGQPQHF. CDR3 DNA: TGTGCCAGCAGCTTAGGGTGGGGACAGCCCCAGCATTTT.

The chain has TRBV10-3 and TRBJ1-3; D may be TRBD1 (5 bases). With 4 bases removed from V and 3 bases from J, the gap between germline ends came to 7 bases. This CDR3 has 13 residues. CDR1 is ENHRY and CDR2 is SYGVKD in the germline V gene. The CDR3 loop reads CAISGQSGNTIYF. Written as DNA, the CDR3 is TGTGCCATCAGTGGACAGAGTGGAAACACCATATATTTT.

The chain joins TRBV30 to TRBJ2-2; 7 positions agree with TRBD2. V was pared by 4 bases and J by 4 bases, with 3 bases of the junction left unmatched. Germline CDR1 and CDR2: GTSNPN and SVGIG (reference sequence). The length of the CDR3 is 13 residues. The CDR3 spells CAWTGGGTGELFF. CDR3 in DNA: TGTGCCTGGACGGGAGGCGGCACCGGGGAGCTGTTTTTT. Full variable domain (missing parts from reference TRBV30 and TRBJ2-2): SQTIHQWPATLVQPVGSPLSLECTVEGTSNPNLYWYRQAAGRGLQLLFYSVGIGQISSEVPQNLSASRPQDRQFILSSKKLLLSDSGFYLCAWTGGGTGELFFGEGSRLTVL.

The chain uses TRBV7-2 and TRBJ2-2, with D perhaps assigned TRBD1 or TRBD2 (6 bases each). Germline CDR1 is SGHTA and CDR2 is FQGNSA. The ends were cut back, 5 bases at V and 9 bases at J, with 22 bases in the middle. The CDR3 runs to 16 residues. The CDR3: CASSPVINMGGRELFF. The CDR3 DNA reads as TGTGCCAGCAGCCCGGTTATAAATATGGGGGGCCGGGAGCTGTTTTTT.

The chain combines TRBV3-1 (or the pseudogene TRBV3-2) with TRBJ2-7; TRBD2 might be the D (6 bases). The CDR3 covers 14 residues. V lost 4 bases, J lost 6 bases, and 16 bases lay in between. The germline V gene encodes CDR1 LGHDT and CDR2 YNNKEL (reference sequence). CDR3 region: CASSPRDSLREQYF. CDR3 in DNA: TGTGCCAGCAGCCCCCGGGACTCCCTCCGCGAGCAGTACTTC.

The chain has TRBV5-8 and TRBJ2-5; a weak D match, TRBD1 (6 bases). Trimming left V 4 bases short and J 5 bases short, with 24 bases between. Germline V lookup: CDR1 SGHTS, CDR2 YDEGEE. This CDR3 region has 17 residues. Here the CDR3 reads CASSRTGTLLSAETQYF. CDR3 sequence (DNA): TGTGCCAGCAGCCGAACCGGGACACTCCTTTCTGCGGAGACCCAGTACTTC.

The chain carries TRBV7-2 and TRBJ1-2, with a tentative D call TRBD1 (6 bases). Trimming took 0 bases from V and 3 from J, leaving 20 bases between them. CDR3 size: 18 residues. The V gene's germline CDR1 is SGHTA and CDR2 FQGNSA. The CDR3 DNA reads as TGTGCCAGCAGCTTAGCGCGGACAGCGATACTTTTAGACTATGGCTACACCTTC. This codes for CASSLARTAILLDYGYTF.

The count of this clone is one. The gene calls are TRBV24-1 and TRBJ2-7; D not resolved. The CDR3 covers 16 residues. Germline CDR1 is KGHDR and CDR2 is SFDVKD. V was clipped by 2 bases and J by 5 bases, with 18 bases between them. The CDR3 sequence: CATSDSSLLGSHEQYF. The DNA of the CDR3 is TGTGCCACCAGTGATTCATCTCTTCTCGGCAGCCACGAGCAGTACTTC.

The chain joins TRBV28 to TRBJ2-7, with 7 bases identical to TRBD1. The trim removed 2 bases at V and 2 bases at J, leaving 0 bases unmatched. Germline V gene lookup returns CDR1 MDHEN and CDR2 SYDVKM. CDR3 length: 13 residues. The CDR3 DNA is TGTGCCAGCAGTTTAGGGACAGCCTACGAGCAGTACTTC. Translating it yields CASSLGTAYEQYF. Looking up the rest from reference TRBV28 and TRBJ2-7 gives the full variable domain: DVKVTQSSRYLVKRTGEKVFLECVQDMDHENMFWYRQDPGLGLRLIYFSYDVKMKEKGDIPEGYSVSREKKERFSLILESASTNQTSMYLCASSLGTAYEQYFGPGTRLTVT.

With regard to this clone: A junction end diverges from the germline sequence, so it may reflect a read error. The rearrangement uses TRBV12-3 or TRBV12-4 and TRBJ1-4, with D possibly being TRBD1 (5 bases). The CDR3 has 11 amino acids. Written as DNA, the CDR3 is TGTGCCAGCAGTGGACCTTCGGGACGGATTTTT. The encoded protein is CASSGPSGRIF.

The chain combines TRBV30 with TRBJ1-5; TRBD1 might be the D (5 bases). The germline CDR1 and CDR2 sequences are GTSNPN and SVGIG (reference sequence). The CDR3 length is 18 residues. V lost 2 bases and J 1 base, leaving 21 bases between the germline ends. The CDR3 DNA reads TGTGCCTGGAGTAGTGTTAGGACACCGGTGGGAAGCAATCAGCCCCAGCATTTT. This sequence encodes CAWSSVRTPVGSNQPQHF. The full variable domain, in which reference TRBV30 and TRBJ1-5 provide the parts outside the CDR3, is SQTIHQWPATLVQPVGSPLSLECTVEGTSNPNLYWYRQAAGRGLQLLFYSVGIGQISSEVPQNLSASRPQDRQFILSSKKLLLSDSGFYLCAWSSVRTPVGSNQPQHFGDGTRLSIL.

The chain uses TRBV5-1 and TRBJ2-5; D is uncertain. Trimming removed 1 base from V and 1 base from J, with 8 bases in between. The CDR3 spans 14 residues. Germline assignment: CDR1 SGHRS and CDR2 YFSETQ. DNA of the CDR3: TGCGCCAGCAGCTTGTCGAGGCCCCAAGAGACCCAGTACTTC. This translates into CASSLSRPQETQYF.

The gene calls are TRBV12-3 or TRBV12-4 and TRBJ1-1; no clear D. This CDR3 is 12 amino acids long. V was cut by 7 bases and J by 5 bases, with 11 bases left in between. The CDR3 DNA sequence: TGTGCCAGCACGGGTGGTTGGACTGAAGCTTTCTTT. It codes for CASTGGWTEAFF.

V is TRBV30 and J is TRBJ2-7; 8 bases agree with TRBD2. Germline V CDR1 and CDR2: GTSNPN, SVGIG (reference sequence). The length of the CDR3 is 15 residues. With 5 bases clipped from V and 6 bases from J, the junction kept 15 bases outside the gene matches. The CDR3 region has the DNA TGTGCCTGGGTAACCTCCGGGACTAGTAGGGGCGAGCAGTACTTC. Protein product: CAWVTSGTSRGEQYF. The whole variable domain, remainder taken from reference TRBV30 and TRBJ2-7, is SQTIHQWPATLVQPVGSPLSLECTVEGTSNPNLYWYRQAAGRGLQLLFYSVGIGQISSEVPQNLSASRPQDRQFILSSKKLLLSDSGFYLCAWVTSGTSRGEQYFGPGTRLTVT.